This T cell receptor beta chain was retrieved from a study of CD8 T cells in Susac syndrome. Study summary: Patients with Susac syndrome were, at the time of blood collection, therapy-naive, maintained on corticosteroids, or maintained on intravenous immunoglobulin alone.

Study-level results: The authors found no clonal expansion in Susac syndrome CD4+ T cell repertoires. The authors acknowledged that the study's TCR sequencing and HLA analysis involved relatively few individuals.

As regards this clonotype: The antigen is unknown.

A quantity of about 0.45 to 1 ug RNA underwent reverse transcription using random hexamers. Amplification of TCR beta CDR3 by immunoSEQ multiplex PCR spanned 54 Vbeta and 13 Jbeta. MiXCR was run by TCRdb on the immunoSEQ multiplex PCR reads, yielding one entry per CDR3 protein. The table shows roughly 150,000 distinct CDR3 sequences, with 90% to 96% occurring only once. The specimen was CD4+ T cells from PBMCs. The TCR comes from a human donor with Susac syndrome.

This CDR3 reads CASSPTGLALAYEQYF. The DNA of the CDR3 is TGTGCCAGCAGTCCCACGGGACTAGCGCTTGCCTACGAGCAGTACTTC. The V call is TRBV28, the J call TRBJ2-7; 10 nucleotides agree with TRBD2. The J segment lost 2 bases and the V segment lost 5 bases, leaving 9 bases of the junction unmatched. The CDR3 has 16 residues. Germline V gene data show CDR1 as MDHEN and CDR2 as SYDVKM. Together with reference TRBV28 and TRBJ2-7, the CDR3 gives the full variable domain: DVKVTQSSRYLVKRTGEKVFLECVQDMDHENMFWYRQDPGLGLRLIYFSYDVKMKEKGDIPEGYSVSREKKERFSLILESASTNQTSMYLCASSPTGLALAYEQYFGPGTRLTVT.